This T cell receptor (beta chain) was captured by sequencing in a study of a mutant IDH1 vaccine in newly diagnosed glioma. Study-level information: Of the patients given treatment, 62.5% were male and approximately 38% were female, and a mean age of about 40 years was recorded.

This CDR3 has 14 amino acids. Germline trimming cut 2 bases from V and 3 bases from J; bases unmatched to any gene: 1. Germline V gene sequence: CDR1 SGHNT, CDR2 YYREEE (reference sequence). The protocol was immunoSEQ multiplex PCR, while the TCRdb copy is restricted to in-frame clones and leaves out a portion. The sample has tens of thousands of clones, around 90% seen once; the top ten hold roughly 2.5%. The time point denotes: baseline, week 1 (first vaccination visit). Treatment indicated: pre-vaccination baseline after standard-of-care therapy. Patients carried new grade 3 or 4 IDH1-mutant astrocytomas lacking nuclear ATRX.

V is TRBV5-4 and J is TRBJ1-4; TRBD1 aligns across 7 bases. Sequenced here: PBMCs, sampled from a glioma patient treated with radiotherapy, temozolomide or both. The receptor was derived from a man between 50 and 59 years old with glioma. DNA of the CDR3: TGTGCCAGCAGCTTACAGGGGTCTAATGAAAAACTGTTTTTT. This sequence encodes CASSLQGSNEKLFF.